The rows below give T cell receptor beta chains drawn from one sample of a study of blood T cell repertoires in COVID-19. Sequenced by immunoSEQ multiplex PCR; TCRdb stores in-frame clones only, minus some. This table has approximately 130,000 clones, roughly 87% appearing once. Material for sequencing was PBMCs or T cells enriched from blood (not recorded which). The receptors stem from a man between 25 and 39 years old who had recovered from COVID-19. The CDR3 runs from the conserved cysteine through the conserved F or W. D genes are given only for firm matches. Part of the rows lack a size; the others show once, few, many or a class for expanded clones.

>TRBV20-1|.|TRBJ2-5|once
TGCAGTGCCCAGATAGAGACCCAGTACTTC
CSAQIETQYF
>TRBV15|TRBD2|TRBJ2-1|.
TGTGCCACCTACCAGTGGGGGACTAGCGTAGGGGGCGAGCAGTTCTTC
CATYQWGTSVGGEQFF
>TRBV7-9|.|TRBJ1-2|.
TGTGCCAGCAGCCCAGGGATCGGCTACACCTTC
CASSPGIGYTF
>TRBV30|.|TRBJ1-3|few
TGTGCCTGGACCCGCTCCACATACGGAAACACCATATATTTT
CAWTRSTYGNTIYF
>TRBV6-5|.|TRBJ2-1|.
TGTGCCAGCAGTTACAGCAACAGGGCCTCGCAGTTCTTC
CASSYSNRASQFF
>TRBV24-1|.|TRBJ2-1|.
TGTGCCACCAGTGACTCGAACTATGAGCAGTTCTTC
CATSDSNYEQFF
>TRBV12-5|.|TRBJ1-3|.
TGTGCTAGTGGTTTGGTGGTGGGGGGGCCTGGAAACACCATATATTTT
CASGLVVGGPGNTIYF
>TRBV5-1|.|TRBJ1-5|.
TGCGCCAGCAGACTTGATAGCAATCAGCCCCAGCATTTT
CASRLDSNQPQHF
>TRBV11-2|.|TRBJ1-2|.
TGTGCCAGCAGCCTCCCCGGTCGTGGCTACACCTTC
CASSLPGRGYTF
>TRBV5-1|TRBD1|TRBJ1-4|.
TGCGCCAGCAGAGACGGCAGGGGGAGCGAAAAACTGTTTTTT
CASRDGRGSEKLFF
>TRBV30|.|TRBJ1-3|.
TGTGCCTGCCTTTTGTCCGGAAACACCATATATTTT
CACLLSGNTIYF
>TRBV6-5|TRBD2|TRBJ2-2|.
TGTGCCAGCAGAGCGCTAGCGGGAGTAACCGGGGAGCTGTTTTTT
CASRALAGVTGELFF
>TRBV4-1|.|TRBJ1-5|.
TGCGCCAGCAGCCAAGACCCGACAACCGCCATGCCCCAGCATTTT
CASSQDPTTAMPQHF
>TRBV27|TRBD2|TRBJ2-5|.
TGTGCCAGCAGACACCGGGACTACGAGACCCAGTACTTC
CASRHRDYETQYF
>TRBV4-1|TRBD2|TRBJ2-5|.
TGCGCCAGCAGCCAAGAAGCCGGGAGGGAGACCCAGTACTTC
CASSQEAGRETQYF
>TRBV7-9|.|TRBJ2-5|medium-sized
TGTGCCAGCAGCCGCGCCGGACAGCAAGAGACCCAGTACTTC
CASSRAGQQETQYF
>TRBV9|TRBD2|TRBJ2-3|.
TGTGCCAGCAGCGTCCCGGGACTAGCGGGAGGCCCAGATACGCAGTATTTT
CASSVPGLAGGPDTQYF
>TRBV7-8|.|TRBJ1-4|.
TGTGCCAGCAGCGCGGGGTTGGGGTCCGGGGAGGAAAAACTGTTTTTT
CASSAGLGSGEEKLFF
>TRBV6-6|TRBD1|TRBJ1-3|once
TGTGCCAGCAGTTCGTACAGGGGGAGCTCTGGAAACACCATATATTTT
CASSSYRGSSGNTIYF
>TRBV7-9|.|TRBJ1-1|few
TGTGCCAGCAGGAGAGGTCAGAACACTGAAGCTTTCTTT
CASRRGQNTEAFF
>TRBV5-6|.|TRBJ2-7|.
TGTGCCAGCAGCGGGGGGACGGTGGGTTACGAGCAGTACTTC
CASSGGTVGYEQYF
>TRBV19|.|TRBJ1-4|.
TGTGCCAGTAGTATAGATTTGGAGAATGAAAAACTGTTTTTT
CASSIDLENEKLFF
>TRBV21-1|.|TRBJ1-1|few
TGTGCCAGCGCAGATTTGAACACTGAAGCTTTCTTT
CASADLNTEAFF
>TRBV18|.|TRBJ2-1|few
TGTGCCAGCTCACCGTATACCGCGCCGAGCTCCTACAATGAGCAGTTCTTC
CASSPYTAPSSYNEQFF
>TRBV19|.|TRBJ1-2|few
TGTGCCAGTAGTATAAGCGGAGCGGACTATGGCTACACCTTC
CASSISGADYGYTF
>TRBV6-5|TRBD1|TRBJ1-6|.
TGTGCCAGCAGAGACAGGGGAGTCTATAATTCACCCCTCCACTTT
CASRDRGVYNSPLHF
>TRBV25-1|TRBD1|TRBJ1-2|.
TGTGCCAGCAGTAAGGGACAGGGTTCGGCCTACACCTTC
CASSKGQGSAYTF
>TRBV28|.|TRBJ1-1|.
TGTGCCAGCAGTTCGGTTTCCATTTTCTTT
CASSSVSIFF
>TRBV29-1|TRBD2|TRBJ2-7|.
TGCAGCGTTGAGGCTAGCGGGAGCGAGCAGTACTTC
CSVEASGSEQYF
>TRBV3-1/TRBV3-2|.|TRBJ2-1|.
TGTGCCAGCAGCCAAGTGGGGGGACGGAATGAGCAGTTCTTC
CASSQVGGRNEQFF
>TRBV3-1/TRBV3-2|TRBD2|TRBJ2-3|once
TGTGCCAGCAGCCAAGATGCGGGGGGACTAGCAAGCACAGATACGCAGTATTTT
CASSQDAGGLASTDTQYF
>TRBV11-2|TRBD1|TRBJ2-1|.
TGTGCCAGCAGCTTCCGGGACAGAGGCAATGAGCAGTTCTTC
CASSFRDRGNEQFF
>TRBV7-9|TRBD1|TRBJ1-3|few
TGTGCCAGCAGCTTATGGGGACAGGAGGACACCATATATTTT
CASSLWGQEDTIYF
>TRBV5-1|TRBD1|TRBJ1-4|once
TGCGCCAGCAGCTTGACAGGGGAAGAAAAACTGTTTTTT
CASSLTGEEKLFF
>TRBV4-1|TRBD1|TRBJ2-7|.
TGCGCCAGCAGCCGTTCTCCGGACAGGGTAACCTACGAGCAGTACTTC
CASSRSPDRVTYEQYF
>TRBV7-9|TRBD2|TRBJ2-2|few
TGTGCCAGCAGCCCTCCATTAAGAAGCGGGGGGTTTACCGGGGAGCTGTTTTTT
CASSPPLRSGGFTGELFF
>TRBV7-9|TRBD2|TRBJ2-1|.
TGTGCCAGCAGCTTACTGGGGAGGGGCAATGAGCAGTTCTTC
CASSLLGRGNEQFF
>TRBV5-1|.|TRBJ2-5|.
TGCGCCAGCAGCCGGATCCCAGGAGGGACCCAGTACTTC
CASSRIPGGTQYF
>TRBV12-5|.|TRBJ2-5|.
TGTGCTAGTGGTTTGGGAGCAGGAGAGACCCAGTACTTC
CASGLGAGETQYF